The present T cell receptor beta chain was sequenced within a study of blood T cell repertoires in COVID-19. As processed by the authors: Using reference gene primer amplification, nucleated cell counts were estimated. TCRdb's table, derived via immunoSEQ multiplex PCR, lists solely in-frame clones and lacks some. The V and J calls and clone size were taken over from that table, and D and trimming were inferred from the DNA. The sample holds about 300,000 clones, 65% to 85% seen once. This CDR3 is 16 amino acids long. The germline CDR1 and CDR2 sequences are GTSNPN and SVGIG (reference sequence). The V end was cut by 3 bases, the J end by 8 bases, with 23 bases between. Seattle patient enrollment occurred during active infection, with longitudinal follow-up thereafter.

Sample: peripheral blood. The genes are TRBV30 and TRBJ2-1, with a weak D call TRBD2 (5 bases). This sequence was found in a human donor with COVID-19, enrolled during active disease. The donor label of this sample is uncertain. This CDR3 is CAWRVSAALVGDEQFF. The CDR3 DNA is TGTGCCTGGAGAGTTAGCGCTGCCTTGGTTGGGGATGAGCAGTTCTTC.